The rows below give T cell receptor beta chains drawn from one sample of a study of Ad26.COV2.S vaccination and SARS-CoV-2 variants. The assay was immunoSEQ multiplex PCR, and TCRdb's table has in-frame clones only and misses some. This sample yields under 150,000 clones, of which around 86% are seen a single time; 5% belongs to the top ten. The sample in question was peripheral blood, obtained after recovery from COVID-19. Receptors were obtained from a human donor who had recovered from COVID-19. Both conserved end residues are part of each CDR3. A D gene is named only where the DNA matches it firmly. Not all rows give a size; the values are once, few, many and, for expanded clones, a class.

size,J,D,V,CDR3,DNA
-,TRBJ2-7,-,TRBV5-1,CASMNSSLSYEQYF,TGCGCCAGCATGAACTCGTCCCTTTCCTACGAGCAGTACTTC
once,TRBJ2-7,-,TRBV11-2,CASSLVSGWEVYEQYF,TGTGCCAGCAGCTTAGTGAGCGGGTGGGAGGTCTACGAGCAGTACTTC
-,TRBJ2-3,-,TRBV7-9,CASSGEDTQYF,TGTGCCAGCAGCGGGGAAGATACGCAGTATTTT
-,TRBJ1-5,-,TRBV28,CASSKGRTDQPQHF,TGTGCCAGCAGCAAGGGGAGGACAGATCAGCCCCAGCATTTT
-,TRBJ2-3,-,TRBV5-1,CASSLGQTPSTDTQYF,TGCGCCAGCAGCTTGGGACAGACGCCTAGCACAGATACGCAGTATTTT
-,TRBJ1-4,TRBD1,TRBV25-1,CASSSSGQGFEKLFF,TGTGCCAGCAGCTCATCGGGACAGGGCTTTGAAAAACTGTTTTTT
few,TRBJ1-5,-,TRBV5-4,CASSPLPGSNQPQHF,TGTGCCAGCAGTCCGCTCCCAGGGAGCAATCAGCCCCAGCATTTT
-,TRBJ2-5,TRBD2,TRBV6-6,CASLRAGPKETQYF,TGTGCCAGCTTAAGAGCGGGGCCCAAAGAGACCCAGTACTTC
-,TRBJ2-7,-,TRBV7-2,CASSSLGGRDSYEQYF,TGTGCCAGCAGCTCCCTCGGAGGACGGGACTCCTACGAGCAGTACTTC
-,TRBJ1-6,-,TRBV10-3,CAIRRPESNSPLHF,TGTGCCATCAGACGACCGGAATCTAATTCACCCCTCCACTTT
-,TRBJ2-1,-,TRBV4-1,CASRAGNEQFF,TGCGCCAGCAGAGCCGGAAATGAGCAGTTCTTC
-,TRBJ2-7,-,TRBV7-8,CASRLSSGGSYEQYF,TGTGCCAGCAGATTAAGCTCCGGGGGCTCCTACGAGCAGTACTTC
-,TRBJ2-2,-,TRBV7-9,CASSLYTGSNTGELFF,TGTGCCAGCTCTCTTTATACGGGCTCGAACACCGGGGAGCTGTTTTTT
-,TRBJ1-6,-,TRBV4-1,CASSQSPGPSSYNSPLHF,TGCGCCAGCAGCCAGAGCCCGGGGCCGAGCTCCTATAATTCACCCCTCCACTTT
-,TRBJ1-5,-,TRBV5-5,CASSLRDVAGSQPQHF,TGTGCCAGCAGTCTCAGGGACGTAGCTGGTAGTCAGCCCCAGCATTTT
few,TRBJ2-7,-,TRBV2,CASSDNVGAYEQYF,TGTGCCAGCAGTGATAACGTTGGGGCCTACGAGCAGTACTTC
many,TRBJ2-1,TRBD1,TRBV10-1,CASRIGQGGHRPRYNEQFF,TGCGCCAGCAGGATCGGACAGGGGGGGCATCGGCCCCGTTACAATGAGCAGTTCTTC
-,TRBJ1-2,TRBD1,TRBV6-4,CASSERQGGNYGYTF,TGTGCCAGCAGTGAGCGACAGGGTGGAAACTATGGCTACACCTTC
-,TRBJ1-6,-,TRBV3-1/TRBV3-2,CASSQEGGSNSPLHF,TGTGCCAGCAGCCAAGAGGGCGGCTCGAATTCACCCCTCCACTTT
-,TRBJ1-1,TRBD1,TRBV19,CASSARQGSTEAFF,TGTGCCAGTAGTGCACGACAGGGTTCAACTGAAGCTTTCTTT
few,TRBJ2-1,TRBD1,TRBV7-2,CASSLATGQVKNEQFF,TGTGCCAGCAGCTTAGCCACGGGACAGGTAAAAAATGAGCAGTTCTTC
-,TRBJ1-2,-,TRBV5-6,CASSLWRGNYGYTF,TGTGCCAGCAGCCTCTGGCGGGGGAACTATGGCTACACCTTC
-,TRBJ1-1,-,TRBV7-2,CASSLSSSPEAFF,TGTGCCAGCAGCTTATCAAGTTCCCCTGAAGCTTTCTTT
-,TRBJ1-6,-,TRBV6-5,CASSLGNSPLHF,TGTGCCAGCAGTCTAGGAAATTCACCCCTCCACTTT
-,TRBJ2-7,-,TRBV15,CATRGTGSYEQYF,TGTGCCACCAGGGGGACGGGTTCCTACGAGCAGTACTTC
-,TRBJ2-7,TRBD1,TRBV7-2,CASSQQGGPYEQYF,TGTGCCAGCAGCCAACAGGGGGGACCCTACGAGCAGTACTTC
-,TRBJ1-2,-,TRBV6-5,CASRSVPKGYTF,TGTGCCAGCAGGTCTGTCCCGAAGGGCTACACCTTC